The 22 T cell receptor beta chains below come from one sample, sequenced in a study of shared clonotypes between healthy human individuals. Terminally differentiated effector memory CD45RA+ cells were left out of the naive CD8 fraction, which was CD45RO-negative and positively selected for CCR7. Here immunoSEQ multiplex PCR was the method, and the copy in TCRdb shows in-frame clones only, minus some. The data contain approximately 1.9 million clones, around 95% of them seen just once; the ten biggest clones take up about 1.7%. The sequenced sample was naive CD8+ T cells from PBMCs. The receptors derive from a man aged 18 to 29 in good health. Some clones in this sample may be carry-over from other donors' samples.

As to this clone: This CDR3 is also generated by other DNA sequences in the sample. CDR3 bases: TGCGCCAGCAGCCTGAGGGCGGGGAATACCGGGGAGCTGTTTTTT. The encoded protein is CASSLRAGNTGELFF. The rearrangement joins TRBV4-1 to TRBJ2-2; a possible D gene is TRBD2 (6 bases). The V end lost 4 bases, the J end lost 5 bases, and 14 bases lay between the germline ends. The CDR3 is 15 amino acids. CDR1 is MGHRA, CDR2 YSYEKL, per germline.

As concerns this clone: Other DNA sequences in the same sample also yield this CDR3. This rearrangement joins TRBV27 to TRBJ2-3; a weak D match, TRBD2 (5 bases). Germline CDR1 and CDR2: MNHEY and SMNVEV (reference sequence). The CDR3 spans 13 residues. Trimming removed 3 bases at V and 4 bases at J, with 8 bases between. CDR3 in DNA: TGTGCCAGCAGTTTGAGAGGGTCAGATACGCAGTATTTT. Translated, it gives CASSLRGSDTQYF.

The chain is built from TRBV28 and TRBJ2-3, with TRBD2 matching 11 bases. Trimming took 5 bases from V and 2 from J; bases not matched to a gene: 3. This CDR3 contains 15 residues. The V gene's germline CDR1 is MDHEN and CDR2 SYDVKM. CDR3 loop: CASSPLAGVTDTQYF. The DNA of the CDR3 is TGTGCCAGCAGTCCACTAGCGGGGGTCACAGATACGCAGTATTTT.

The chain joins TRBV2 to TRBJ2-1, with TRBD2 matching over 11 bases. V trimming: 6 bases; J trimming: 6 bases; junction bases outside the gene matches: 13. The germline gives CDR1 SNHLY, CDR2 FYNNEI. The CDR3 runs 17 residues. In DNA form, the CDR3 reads TGTGCCAGCAGCACCGCCCAACTAGCGGGAGAGGGCAATGAGCAGTTCTTC. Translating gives CASSTAQLAGEGNEQFF.

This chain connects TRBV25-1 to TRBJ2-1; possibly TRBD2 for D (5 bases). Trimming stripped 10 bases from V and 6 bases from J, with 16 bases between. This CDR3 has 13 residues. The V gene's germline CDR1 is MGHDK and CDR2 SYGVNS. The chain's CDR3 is CATSPGIGNEQFF. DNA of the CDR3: TGTGCCACCTCTCCCGGGATAGGCAATGAGCAGTTCTTC.

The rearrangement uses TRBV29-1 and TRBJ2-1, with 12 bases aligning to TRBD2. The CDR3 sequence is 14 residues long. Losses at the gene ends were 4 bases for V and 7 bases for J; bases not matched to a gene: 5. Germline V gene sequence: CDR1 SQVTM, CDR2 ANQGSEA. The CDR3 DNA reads TGCAGCGTTGTATGGACTAGCGGGGTTAATGAGCAGTTCTTC. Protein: CSVVWTSGVNEQFF.

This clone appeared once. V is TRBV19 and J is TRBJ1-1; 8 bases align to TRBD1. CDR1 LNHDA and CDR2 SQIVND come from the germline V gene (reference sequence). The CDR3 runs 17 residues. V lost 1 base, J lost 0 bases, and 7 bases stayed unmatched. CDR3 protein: CASSIAPGQDLNTEAFF. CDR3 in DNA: TGTGCCAGTAGTATAGCTCCGGGACAGGATTTGAACACTGAAGCTTTCTTT.

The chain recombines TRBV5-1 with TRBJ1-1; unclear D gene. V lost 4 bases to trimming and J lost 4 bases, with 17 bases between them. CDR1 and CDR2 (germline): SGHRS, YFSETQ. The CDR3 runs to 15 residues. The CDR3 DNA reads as TGCGCCAGCAGCCCGGGTCCAGTAAGAGGCACTGAAGCTTTCTTT. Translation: CASSPGPVRGTEAFF.

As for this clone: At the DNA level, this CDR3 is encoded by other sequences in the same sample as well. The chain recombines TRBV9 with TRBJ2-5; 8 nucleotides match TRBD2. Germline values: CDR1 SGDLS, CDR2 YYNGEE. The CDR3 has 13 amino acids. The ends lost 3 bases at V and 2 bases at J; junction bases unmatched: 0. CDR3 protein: CASSGGGQETQYF. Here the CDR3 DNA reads TGTGCCAGCAGCGGCGGGGGGCAAGAGACCCAGTACTTC. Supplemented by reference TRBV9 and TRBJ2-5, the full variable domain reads DSGVTQTPKHLITATGQRVTLRCSPRSGDLSVYWYQQSLDQGLQFLIQYYNGEERAKGNILERFSAQQFPDLHSELNLSSLELGDSALYFCASSGGGQETQYFGPGTRLLVL.

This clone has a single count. Here the CDR3 reads CASSFDRGLSSYEQYF. CDR3 bases: TGTGCCAGCAGTTTTGATCGCGGTCTAAGCTCCTACGAGCAGTACTTC. The chain links TRBV28 to TRBJ2-7; D call uncertain. Germline assignment: CDR1 MDHEN and CDR2 SYDVKM. V lost 3 bases and J lost 0, with 15 bases in between. The CDR3 has 16 residues. Looking up the rest from reference TRBV28 and TRBJ2-7 gives the full variable domain: DVKVTQSSRYLVKRTGEKVFLECVQDMDHENMFWYRQDPGLGLRLIYFSYDVKMKEKGDIPEGYSVSREKKERFSLILESASTNQTSMYLCASSFDRGLSSYEQYFGPGTRLTVT.

For the CDR3, the DNA is TGTGCCAGCAGAACGGAGAGAAACACTGAAGCTTTCTTT. It is translated as CASRTERNTEAFF. The chain links TRBV6-6 to TRBJ1-1; D is ambiguous. CDR1 is MNHNY, CDR2 SVGAGI, per germline (reference sequence). The germline V and J ends were trimmed by 6 bases and 2 bases, with 10 bases remaining between them. CDR3 length: 13 residues.

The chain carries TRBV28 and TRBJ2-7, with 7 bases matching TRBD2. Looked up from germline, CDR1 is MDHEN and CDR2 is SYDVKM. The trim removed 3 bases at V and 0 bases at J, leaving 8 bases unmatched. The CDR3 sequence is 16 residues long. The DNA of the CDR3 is TGTGCCAGCAGTTTCAAGCGGGGTTTTCTCTCCTACGAGCAGTACTTC. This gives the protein CASSFKRGFLSYEQYF.

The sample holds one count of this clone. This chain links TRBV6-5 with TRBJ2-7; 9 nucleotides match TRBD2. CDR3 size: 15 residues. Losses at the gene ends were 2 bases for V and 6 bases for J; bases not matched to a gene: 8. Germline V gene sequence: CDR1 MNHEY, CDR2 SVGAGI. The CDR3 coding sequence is TGTGCCAGCAGTTACGGGGTAGCGGGAGTAGGCGAGCAGTACTTC. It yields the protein CASSYGVAGVGEQYF.

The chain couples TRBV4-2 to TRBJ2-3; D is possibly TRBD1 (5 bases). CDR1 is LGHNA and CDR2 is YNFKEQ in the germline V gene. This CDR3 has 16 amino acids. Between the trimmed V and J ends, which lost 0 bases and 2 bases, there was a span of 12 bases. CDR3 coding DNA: TGTGCCAGCAGCCAAGATGGAACAGGCTTCACAGATACGCAGTATTTT. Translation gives CASSQDGTGFTDTQYF.

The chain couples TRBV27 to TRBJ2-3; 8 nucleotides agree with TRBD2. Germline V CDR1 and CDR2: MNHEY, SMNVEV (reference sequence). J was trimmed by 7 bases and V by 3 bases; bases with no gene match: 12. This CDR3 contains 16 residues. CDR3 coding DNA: TGTGCCAGCAGTTTTTCCGTCAGCGGGAGAGACTATACGCAGTATTTT. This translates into CASSFSVSGRDYTQYF.

The CDR3 loop is CASSLARAGRASDTQYF. The CDR3 coding sequence is TGTGCCAGCAGCTTAGCTAGGGCTGGGAGGGCCTCAGATACGCAGTATTTT. J is TRBJ2-3 and V is TRBV7-9; 7 nucleotides align to TRBD2. The CDR3 is 17 residues long. Germline V gene lookup returns CDR1 SEHNR and CDR2 FQNEAQ (reference sequence). V lost 0 bases, J lost 4 bases, and 10 bases stayed unmatched.

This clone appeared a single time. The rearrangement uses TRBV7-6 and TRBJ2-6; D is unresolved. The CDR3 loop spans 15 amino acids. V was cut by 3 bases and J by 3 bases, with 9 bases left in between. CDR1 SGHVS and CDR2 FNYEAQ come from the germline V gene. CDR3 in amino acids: CASSFRLSGANVLTF. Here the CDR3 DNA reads TGTGCCAGCAGCTTCCGATTAAGTGGGGCCAACGTCCTGACTTTC.

CDR3 DNA sequence: TGTGCCAGCAGACCGGGACCACGCTGGCAGCCCCAGCATTTT. This translates into CASRPGPRWQPQHF. The rearrangement uses TRBV6-5 and TRBJ1-5; TRBD1 is a possible D gene (5 bases). With 6 bases removed from V and 7 bases from J, the gap between germline ends came to 16 bases. There are 14 residues in the CDR3. The germline V gene has CDR1 MNHEY and CDR2 SVGAGI.

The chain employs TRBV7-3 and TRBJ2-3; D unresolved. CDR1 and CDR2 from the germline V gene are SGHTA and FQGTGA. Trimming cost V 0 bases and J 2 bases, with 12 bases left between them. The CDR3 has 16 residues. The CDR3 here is CASSLTSAGITDTQYF. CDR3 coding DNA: TGTGCCAGCAGCTTAACGTCCGCAGGAATCACAGATACGCAGTATTTT.

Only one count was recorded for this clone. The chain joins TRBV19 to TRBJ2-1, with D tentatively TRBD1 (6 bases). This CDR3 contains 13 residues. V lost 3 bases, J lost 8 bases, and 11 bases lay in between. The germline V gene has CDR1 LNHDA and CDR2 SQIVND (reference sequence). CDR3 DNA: TGTGCCAGTAGTATGAGCAGGGGCCATGAGCAGTTCTTC. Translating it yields CASSMSRGHEQFF.

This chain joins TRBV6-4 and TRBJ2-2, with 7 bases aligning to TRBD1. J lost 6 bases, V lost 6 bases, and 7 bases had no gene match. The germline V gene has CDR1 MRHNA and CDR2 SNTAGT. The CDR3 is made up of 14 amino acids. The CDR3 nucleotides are TGTGCCAGCAGCGGGACAGAGGTCTCCGGGGAGCTGTTTTTT. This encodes CASSGTEVSGELFF.

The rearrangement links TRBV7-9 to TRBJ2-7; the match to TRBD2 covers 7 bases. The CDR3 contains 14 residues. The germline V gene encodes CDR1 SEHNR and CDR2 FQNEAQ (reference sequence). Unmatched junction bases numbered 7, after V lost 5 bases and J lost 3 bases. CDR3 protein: CASSLSGTFYEQYF. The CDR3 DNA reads TGTGCCAGCAGCCTAAGCGGGACTTTCTACGAGCAGTACTTC.